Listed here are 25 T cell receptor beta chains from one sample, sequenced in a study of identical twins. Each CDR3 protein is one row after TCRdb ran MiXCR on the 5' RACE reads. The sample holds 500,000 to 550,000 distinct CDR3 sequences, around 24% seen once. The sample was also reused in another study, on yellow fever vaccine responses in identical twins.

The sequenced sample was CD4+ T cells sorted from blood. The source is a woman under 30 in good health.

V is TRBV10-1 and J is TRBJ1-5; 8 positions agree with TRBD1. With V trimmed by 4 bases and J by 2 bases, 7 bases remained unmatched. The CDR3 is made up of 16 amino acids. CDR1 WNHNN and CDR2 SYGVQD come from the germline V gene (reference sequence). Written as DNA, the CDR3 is TGCGCCAGCAGTGGCAAAGGGACAGGCCGCAATCAGCCCCAGCATTTT. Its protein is CASSGKGTGRNQPQHF.

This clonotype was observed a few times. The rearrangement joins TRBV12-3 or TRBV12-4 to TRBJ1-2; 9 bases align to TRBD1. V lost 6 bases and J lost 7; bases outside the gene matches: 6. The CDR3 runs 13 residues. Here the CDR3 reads CASRGQGNLGYTF. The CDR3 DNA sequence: TGTGCCAGCAGGGGACAGGGAAACCTTGGCTACACCTTC.

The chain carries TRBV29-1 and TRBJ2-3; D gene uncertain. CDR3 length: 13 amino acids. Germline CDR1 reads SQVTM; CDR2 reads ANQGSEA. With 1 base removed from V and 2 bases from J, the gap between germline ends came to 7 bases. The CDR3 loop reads CSVEVRPTDTQYF. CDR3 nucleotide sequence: TGCAGCGTTGAAGTCCGGCCCACAGATACGCAGTATTTT.

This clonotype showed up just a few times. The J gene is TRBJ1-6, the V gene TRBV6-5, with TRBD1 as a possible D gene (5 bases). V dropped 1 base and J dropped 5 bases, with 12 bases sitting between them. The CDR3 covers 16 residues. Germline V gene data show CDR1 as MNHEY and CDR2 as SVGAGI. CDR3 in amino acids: CASSYLGGDDNSPLHF. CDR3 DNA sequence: TGTGCCAGCAGTTACTTGGGGGGGGATGATAATTCACCCCTCCACTTT.

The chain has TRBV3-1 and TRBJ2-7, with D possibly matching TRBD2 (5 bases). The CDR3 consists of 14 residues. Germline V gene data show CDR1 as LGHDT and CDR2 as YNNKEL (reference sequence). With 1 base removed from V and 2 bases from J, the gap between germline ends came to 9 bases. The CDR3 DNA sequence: TGTGCCAGCAGCCAAGGGACTCAGACCTACGAGCAGTACTTC. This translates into CASSQGTQTYEQYF.

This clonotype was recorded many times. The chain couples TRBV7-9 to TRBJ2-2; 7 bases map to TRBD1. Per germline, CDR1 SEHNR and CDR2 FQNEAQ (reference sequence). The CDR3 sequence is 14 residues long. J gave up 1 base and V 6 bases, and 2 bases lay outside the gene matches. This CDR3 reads CASSRQGNTGELFF. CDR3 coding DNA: TGTGCCAGCAGTCGACAGGGGAACACCGGGGAGCTGTTTTTT.

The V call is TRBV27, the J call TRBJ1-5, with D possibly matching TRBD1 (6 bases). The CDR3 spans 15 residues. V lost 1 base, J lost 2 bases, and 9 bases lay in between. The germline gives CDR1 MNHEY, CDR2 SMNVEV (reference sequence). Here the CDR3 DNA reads TGTGCCAGCAGTTTATTGGCAGGGGGCAATCAGCCCCAGCATTTT. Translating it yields CASSLLAGGNQPQHF.

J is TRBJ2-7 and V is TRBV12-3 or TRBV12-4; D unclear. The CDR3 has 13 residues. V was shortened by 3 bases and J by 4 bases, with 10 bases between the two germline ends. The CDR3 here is CASSLSTRYEQYF. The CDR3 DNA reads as TGTGCCAGCAGTTTGTCGACACGATACGAGCAGTACTTC.

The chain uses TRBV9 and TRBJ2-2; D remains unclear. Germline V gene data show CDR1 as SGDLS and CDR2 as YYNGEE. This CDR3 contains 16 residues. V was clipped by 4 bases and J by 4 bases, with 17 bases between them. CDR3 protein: CASSPPSIFGTGELFF. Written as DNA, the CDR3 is TGTGCCAGCAGCCCTCCTAGTATCTTTGGCACCGGGGAGCTGTTTTTT.

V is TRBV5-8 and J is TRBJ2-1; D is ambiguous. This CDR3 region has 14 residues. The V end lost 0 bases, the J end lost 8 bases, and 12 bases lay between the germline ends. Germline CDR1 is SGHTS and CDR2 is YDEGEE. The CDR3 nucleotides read TGTGCCAGCAGCTTGGGACAATGGAACGATGAGCAGTTCTTC. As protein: CASSLGQWNDEQFF. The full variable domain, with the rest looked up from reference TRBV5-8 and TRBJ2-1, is EAGVTQSPTHLIKTRGQQATLRCSPISGHTSVYWYQQALGLGLQFLLWYDEGEERNRGNFPPRFSGRQFPNYSSELNVNALELEDSALYLCASSLGQWNDEQFFGPGTRLTVL.

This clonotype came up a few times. CDR3 bases: TGTGCCATCAGACCGACTACAGGGTATGAGCAGTTCTTC. Protein product: CAIRPTTGYEQFF. The chain uses TRBV10-3 and TRBJ2-1, with D maybe TRBD1 (6 bases). V was shortened by 6 bases and J by 8 bases, with 14 bases between the two germline ends. Germline-derived CDR1 and CDR2 are ENHRY and SYGVKD. The CDR3 has 13 amino acids.

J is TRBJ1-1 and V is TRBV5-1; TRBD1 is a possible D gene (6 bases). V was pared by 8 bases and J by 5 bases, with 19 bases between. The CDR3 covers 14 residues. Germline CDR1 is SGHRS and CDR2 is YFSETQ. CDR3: CASYGAGRGTEAFF. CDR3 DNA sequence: TGCGCCAGTTACGGGGCAGGTAGGGGGACTGAAGCTTTCTTT.

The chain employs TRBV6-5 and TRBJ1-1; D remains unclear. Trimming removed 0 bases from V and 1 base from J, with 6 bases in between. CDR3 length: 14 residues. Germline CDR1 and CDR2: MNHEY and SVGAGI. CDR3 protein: CASSYSGRNTEAFF. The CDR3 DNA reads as TGTGCCAGCAGTTACTCCGGCCGGAACACTGAAGCTTTCTTT.

The CDR3 nucleotides read TGCGCCAGCAGCTTAAAGGGGGTCCACAATGAGCAGTTCTTC. Encoded protein: CASSLKGVHNEQFF. V usage is TRBV5-1 and J usage is TRBJ2-1; tentative D call: TRBD1 (6 bases). The CDR3 consists of 14 residues. Trimming cost V 2 bases and J 5 bases, with 11 bases left between them. CDR1 is SGHRS, CDR2 YFSETQ, per germline.

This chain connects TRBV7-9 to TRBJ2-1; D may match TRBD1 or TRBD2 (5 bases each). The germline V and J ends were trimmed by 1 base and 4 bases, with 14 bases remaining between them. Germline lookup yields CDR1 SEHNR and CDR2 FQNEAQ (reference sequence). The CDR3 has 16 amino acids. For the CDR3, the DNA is TGTGCCAGCAGCTTAGGGCAGGGAGTCCCTTACAATGAGCAGTTCTTC. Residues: CASSLGQGVPYNEQFF.

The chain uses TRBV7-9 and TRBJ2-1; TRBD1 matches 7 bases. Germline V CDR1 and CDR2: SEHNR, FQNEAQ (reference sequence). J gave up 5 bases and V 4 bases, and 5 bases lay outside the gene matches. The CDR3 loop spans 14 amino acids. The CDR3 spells CASSSPDRNNEQFF. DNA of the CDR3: TGTGCCAGCAGCTCGCCGGACAGGAACAATGAGCAGTTCTTC.

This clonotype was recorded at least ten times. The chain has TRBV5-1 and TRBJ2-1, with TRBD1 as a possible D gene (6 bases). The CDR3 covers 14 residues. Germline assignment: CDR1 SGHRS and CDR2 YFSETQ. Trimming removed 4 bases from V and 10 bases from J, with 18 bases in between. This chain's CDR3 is CASSKNQGSEEQFF. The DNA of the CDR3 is TGCGCCAGCAGCAAGAACCAGGGGAGCGAGGAGCAGTTCTTC.

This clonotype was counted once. The CDR3 here is CAISELAGEGEQFF. CDR3 DNA: TGTGCCATCAGTGAGCTAGCGGGAGAGGGTGAGCAGTTCTTC. The V and J genes are TRBV10-3 and TRBJ2-1, with 10 positions matching TRBD2. Trimming took 2 bases from V and 9 from J; bases not matched to a gene: 4. Germline loops: CDR1 ENHRY, CDR2 SYGVKD. The CDR3 is 14 amino acids.

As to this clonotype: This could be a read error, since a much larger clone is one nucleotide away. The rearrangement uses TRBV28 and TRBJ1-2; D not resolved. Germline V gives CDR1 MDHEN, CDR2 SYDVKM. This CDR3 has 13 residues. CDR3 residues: CASSSDGNYGCTF. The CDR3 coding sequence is TGTGCCAGCAGTTCCGATGGGAACTATGGCTGCACCTTC.

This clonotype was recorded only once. This chain's CDR3 is CASSEKRAYEQYV. The CDR3 DNA follows: TGTGCCAGCAGTGAAAAACGGGCCTACGAGCAGTACGTC. The V and J genes are TRBV6-1 and TRBJ2-7, with no clear D. CDR3 length equals 13 residues. Germline assignment: CDR1 MNHNS and CDR2 SASEGT. The V end lost 2 bases, the J end lost 2 bases, and 7 bases lay between the germline ends.

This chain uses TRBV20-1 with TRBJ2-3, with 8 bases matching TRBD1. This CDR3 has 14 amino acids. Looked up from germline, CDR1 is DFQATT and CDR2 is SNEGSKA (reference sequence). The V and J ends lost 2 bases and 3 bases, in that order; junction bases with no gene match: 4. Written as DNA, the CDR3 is TGCAGTGCTAGAAGGGACAGGTCTACAGATACGCAGTATTTT. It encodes CSARRDRSTDTQYF.

CDR3 in amino acids: CATSDPGVSGRLFF. As DNA, the CDR3 is TGTGCCACCAGTGACCCCGGCGTATCTGGAAGGCTGTTTTTT. The V call is TRBV24-1, the J call TRBJ2-2; D is unclear. The CDR3 has 14 amino acids. Trimming shortened V by 4 bases and J by 13 bases, and 18 bases separated the two germline ends. From germline, CDR1 is KGHDR and CDR2 SFDVKD.

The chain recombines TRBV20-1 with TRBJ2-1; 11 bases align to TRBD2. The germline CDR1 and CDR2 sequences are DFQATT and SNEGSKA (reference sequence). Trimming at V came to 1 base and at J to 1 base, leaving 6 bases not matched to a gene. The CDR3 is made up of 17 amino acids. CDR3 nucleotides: TGCAGTGCTAGAGGCTACCTAGCGGGAGGATCCTACAATGAGCAGTTCTTC. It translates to CSARGYLAGGSYNEQFF.

The CDR3 region has the DNA TGTGCCAGCTCACCACGCTCTAGCGGGAGGGCCTTGGACACCGGGGAGCTGTTTTTT. Amino acid sequence: CASSPRSSGRALDTGELFF. V gene TRBV18 combines with J gene TRBJ2-2, with 12 bases fitting TRBD2. The CDR3 contains 19 residues. Germline-derived CDR1 and CDR2 are KGHSH and LQKENI. V shed 1 base, J shed 3 bases, and the junction held 9 bases outside the gene matches.

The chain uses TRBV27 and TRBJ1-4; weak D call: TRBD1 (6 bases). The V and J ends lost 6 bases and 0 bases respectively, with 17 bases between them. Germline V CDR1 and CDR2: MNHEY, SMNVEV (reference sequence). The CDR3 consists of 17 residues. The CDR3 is CASSQKDRSSTNEKLFF. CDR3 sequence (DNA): TGTGCCAGCAGCCAAAAAGACAGGAGTTCAACTAATGAAAAACTGTTTTTT.